A single sample gave rise to the 31 T cell receptor beta chains below, sequenced in a study of shared clonotypes between healthy human individuals. Measured with immunoSEQ multiplex PCR; TCRdb has only the in-frame clones, and not every one. The repertoire has nearly 1,000,000 clones, approximately 80% of them found once; the top ten carry around 1.5%. The sequenced material came from memory CD4+ T cells sorted from blood. Subset: CD45RA-negative fraction. The receptor source for this set is a man aged 18 to 30 in good health.

This rearrangement joins TRBV7-9 to TRBJ1-5; TRBD1 aligns across 11 bases. The CDR3 spans 19 residues. J was trimmed by 1 base and V by 3 bases; bases with no gene match: 11. Per germline, CDR1 SEHNR and CDR2 FQNEAQ (reference sequence). The CDR3 DNA is TGTGCCAGCAGCTTCTTCAGCGGGACAGGGGGATTAAGCAATCAGCCCCAGCATTTT. Its translation is CASSFFSGTGGLSNQPQHF.

This clone has more than one count but fewer than ten. The gene calls are TRBV25-1 and TRBJ2-3, with D perhaps matching TRBD1 or TRBD2 (5 bases each). The CDR3 covers 15 residues. From germline, CDR1 is MGHDK and CDR2 SYGVNS. V lost 1 base, J lost 5 bases, and 13 bases lay in between. This CDR3 reads CASSESGLRGDTQYF. The DNA for the CDR3 is TGTGCCAGCAGTGAATCAGGGCTCCGGGGAGATACGCAGTATTTT.

A few counts support this clone. The J gene is TRBJ2-5, the V gene TRBV5-6; D is unclear. Germline loops: CDR1 SGHDT, CDR2 YYEEEE. V was shortened by 3 bases and J by 7 bases, with 19 bases between the two germline ends. This CDR3 comprises 15 residues. CDR3 sequence (DNA): TGTGCCAGCAGCTACGATAGAAAGTTAGCTGGGACCCAGTACTTC. It is translated as CASSYDRKLAGTQYF.

The CDR3 sequence is CASSPIGGIEKLFF. DNA for the CDR3: TGTGCCAGCAGCCCGATAGGGGGGATTGAAAAACTGTTTTTT. V is TRBV6-6 and J is TRBJ1-4; D is perhaps TRBD1 (6 bases). The V end was cut by 6 bases, the J end by 7 bases, with 15 bases between. This CDR3 has 14 residues. Germline-derived CDR1 and CDR2 are MNHNY and SVGAGI (reference sequence).

The chain combines TRBV25-1 with TRBJ2-2, with TRBD1 matching 9 bases. Germline CDR1 and CDR2: MGHDK and SYGVNS. Trimming cost V 1 base and J 6 bases; bases outside gene matches: 6. The CDR3 has 16 residues. As DNA, the CDR3 is TGTGCCAGCAGTGAATTTAAGGGACAGGGCCCCGGGGAGCTGTTTTTT. It specifies CASSEFKGQGPGELFF.

J is TRBJ2-1 and V is TRBV18; the match to TRBD2 covers 12 bases. The CDR3 has 16 amino acids. The germline CDR1 and CDR2 sequences are KGHSH and LQKENI. The trim removed 3 bases at V and 5 bases at J, leaving 5 bases unmatched. This CDR3 reads CASSPGLAGQDNEQFF. The CDR3 DNA is TGTGCCAGCTCACCCGGACTAGCGGGGCAGGACAATGAGCAGTTCTTC.

The CDR3 sequence is CASSIQIGELFF. For the CDR3, the DNA is TGTGCCAGTAGTATCCAGATTGGGGAGCTGTTTTTT. V and J are TRBV19 and TRBJ2-2; no firm D call. The CDR3 spans 12 residues. Germline V gene lookup returns CDR1 LNHDA and CDR2 SQIVND (reference sequence). The ends were cut back, 3 bases at V and 8 bases at J, with 7 bases in the middle.

The chain combines TRBV4-1 with TRBJ2-5; TRBD1 might be the D (5 bases). Germline V gives CDR1 MGHRA, CDR2 YSYEKL. The CDR3 covers 16 residues. V dropped 2 bases and J dropped 9 bases, with 22 bases sitting between them. In nucleotides, the CDR3 is TGCGCCAGCAGCCAATTCAAATGGACACTCCAGAAGCCCCAGTACTTC. Encoded protein: CASSQFKWTLQKPQYF.

Points on this clone: Other DNA variants within this sample encode the same CDR3. This sequence joins TRBV10-3 and TRBJ2-1; 11 nucleotides match TRBD2. Germline CDR1 ENHRY, CDR2 SYGVKD. The CDR3 contains 15 residues. J was trimmed by 4 bases and V by 2 bases; bases with no gene match: 1. CDR3 sequence (DNA): TGTGCCATCAGTGAGGGGACTAGCGGATACAATGAGCAGTTCTTC. Its translation: CAISEGTSGYNEQFF.

This clone has at least ten counts. The chain employs TRBV2 and TRBJ2-5; no reliable D call. In germline, CDR1 is SNHLY, CDR2 FYNNEI. Deletions cut 0 bases from V and 4 bases from J, with 12 bases between. CDR3 size: 15 residues. The CDR3 sequence: CASSEALRRAETQYF. The CDR3 coding sequence is TGTGCCAGCAGTGAAGCGCTGAGGAGAGCAGAGACCCAGTACTTC.

V gene TRBV9 combines with J gene TRBJ2-3; 7 bases map to TRBD2. Trimming cost V 4 bases and J 6 bases; bases outside gene matches: 8. Germline CDR1 SGDLS, CDR2 YYNGEE. This CDR3 is built from 14 residues. CDR3 amino acids: CASSSTRDYDTQYF. The CDR3 DNA is TGTGCCAGCAGCTCGACCCGGGACTACGATACGCAGTATTTT.

Regarding this clone: The junction and the germline gene differ at one end; a read error may be behind it. The chain employs TRBV28 and TRBJ1-1; D unclear. From germline, CDR1 is MDHEN and CDR2 SYDVKM. The CDR3 sequence is 12 residues long. The chain's CDR3 is CASSLERPEAFF. The CDR3 nucleotides are TGTGCCAGCAGTTTAGAAAGACCTGAGGCTTTCTTT. The whole variable domain, filled in from reference TRBV28 and TRBJ1-1, reads DVKVTQSSRYLVKRTGEKVFLECVQDMDHENMFWYRQDPGLGLRLIYFSYDVKMKEKGDIPEGYSVSREKKERFSLILESASTNQTSMYLCASSLERPEAFFGQGTRLTVV.

Here the CDR3 DNA reads TGTGCCAGCAGCTATCAAGACATTCAGTACTTC. Protein: CASSYQDIQYF. The V gene is TRBV6-5, the J gene TRBJ2-4; D gene ambiguous. CDR3 length: 11 amino acids. Trimming took 6 bases from V and 8 from J, leaving 8 bases between them. Germline CDR1 is MNHEY and CDR2 is SVGAGI.

The rearrangement uses TRBV23-1 and TRBJ2-1, with 9 bases lining up with TRBD1. TRBV23-1 has ORF status, its function being uncertain. The CDR3 has 17 amino acids. Unmatched junction bases numbered 12, after V lost 4 bases and J lost 5 bases. This CDR3 is CASSPNRDREIDNEQFF. CDR3 in DNA: TGCGCCAGCAGTCCAAACCGGGACAGGGAAATAGACAATGAGCAGTTCTTC.

The chain combines TRBV2 with TRBJ1-1; the match to TRBD1 covers 8 bases. Per germline, CDR1 SNHLY and CDR2 FYNNEI. V was pared by 7 bases and J by 2 bases, with 21 bases of the junction left unmatched. The CDR3 length is 19 residues. CDR3 nucleotides: TGTGCCAGCACCCGGGGGGACAGGAGATTACGAACGGATAACACTGAAGCTTTCTTT. Its protein product is CASTRGDRRLRTDNTEAFF.

The rearrangement links TRBV28 to TRBJ1-1, with 8 bases fitting TRBD1. The length of the CDR3 is 14 residues. Germline V gene lookup returns CDR1 MDHEN and CDR2 SYDVKM. V lost 5 bases, J lost 4 bases, and 6 bases stayed unmatched. CDR3 amino acids: CASSISGGVTEAFF. For the CDR3, the DNA is TGTGCCAGCAGTATATCAGGGGGCGTCACTGAAGCTTTCTTT. Together with reference TRBV28 and TRBJ1-1, the CDR3 gives the full variable domain: DVKVTQSSRYLVKRTGEKVFLECVQDMDHENMFWYRQDPGLGLRLIYFSYDVKMKEKGDIPEGYSVSREKKERFSLILESASTNQTSMYLCASSISGGVTEAFFGQGTRLTVV.

The chain combines TRBV10-1 with TRBJ1-6; TRBD1 matches at 8 bases. Trimming took 4 bases from V and 7 from J; bases not matched to a gene: 0. This CDR3 region has 13 residues. Germline V gives CDR1 WNHNN, CDR2 SYGVQD (reference sequence). The CDR3 is CASSGTGNSPLHF. CDR3 sequence (DNA): TGCGCCAGCAGTGGGACAGGGAATTCACCCCTCCACTTT.

The chain links TRBV29-1 to TRBJ2-7, with D tentatively TRBD1 (7 bases). The CDR3 loop spans 13 amino acids. Germline V lookup: CDR1 SQVTM, CDR2 ANQGSEA. V dropped 4 bases and J dropped 5 bases, with 15 bases sitting between them. The CDR3 bases are TGCAGCGTTGCCAGGGGGGTGGGAGACGAGCAGTACTTC. The encoded protein is CSVARGVGDEQYF.

This CDR3 reads CASSGGLSYNEQFF. DNA of the CDR3: TGTGCCAGCTCAGGAGGGCTTTCCTACAATGAGCAGTTCTTC. This chain connects TRBV7-6 to TRBJ2-1; a weak D match, TRBD2 (6 bases). CDR3 length equals 14 residues. Trimming removed 8 bases at V and 1 base at J, with 12 bases between. Germline CDR1 SGHVS, CDR2 FNYEAQ.

On this clone: Its ends do not fully match the called genes, so a read error is possible. This chain connects TRBV7-7 to TRBJ2-5; maybe TRBD2 (6 bases). Germline V gives CDR1 SSHAT, CDR2 FNYEAQ (reference sequence). The CDR3 has 16 amino acids. The CDR3 sequence is CASSLDGRRTGETQYF. The DNA for the CDR3 is TGTGCTAGCAGCTTAGACGGGAGACGCACTGGAGAGACCCAGTACTTC.

Comments on this clone: Other DNA sequences in this sample translate to the same CDR3. J is TRBJ1-2 and V is TRBV7-9; 9 bases are a match to TRBD1. Trimming at V came to 3 bases and at J to 3 bases, leaving 2 bases not matched to a gene. The CDR3 has 14 amino acids. From germline, CDR1 is SEHNR and CDR2 FQNEAQ (reference sequence). CDR3 protein: CASSLRTGDYGYTF. As DNA, the CDR3 is TGTGCCAGCAGCTTGAGGACAGGGGACTATGGCTACACCTTC.

This clone was observed a handful of times. This chain links TRBV16 with TRBJ2-7; 9 bases are shared with TRBD2. V shed 4 bases and J 2 bases; nucleotides not matched to a gene: 6. The V gene's germline CDR1 is KGHSY and CDR2 FQNENV. The CDR3 is 15 amino acids. CDR3 coding DNA: TGTGCCAGCAGCCGTAGCGGGAGCCGGACCTACGAGCAGTACTTC. Its protein product is CASSRSGSRTYEQYF.

This clone was recorded a few times. This rearrangement joins TRBV28 to TRBJ1-5; a weak D match, TRBD1 (5 bases). This CDR3 spans 12 amino acids. Trimming removed 5 bases at V and 6 bases at J, with 8 bases between. Per the germline V gene, CDR1 is MDHEN and CDR2 is SYDVKM. This CDR3 is CASSGAAQPQHF. The CDR3 DNA is TGTGCCAGCAGTGGGGCAGCTCAGCCCCAGCATTTT. The full variable domain, in which reference TRBV28 and TRBJ1-5 provide the parts outside the CDR3, is DVKVTQSSRYLVKRTGEKVFLECVQDMDHENMFWYRQDPGLGLRLIYFSYDVKMKEKGDIPEGYSVSREKKERFSLILESASTNQTSMYLCASSGAAQPQHFGDGTRLSIL.

This chain links TRBV7-2 with TRBJ1-6; maybe TRBD1 (6 bases). The germline V gene has CDR1 SGHTA and CDR2 FQGNSA. The CDR3 spans 16 residues. V was cut by 4 bases and J by 13 bases, with 23 bases left in between. CDR3 DNA: TGTGCCAGCAGCTCCGGCACCGGGACAACTGGGAGGCCCCTCCACTTT. This codes for CASSSGTGTTGRPLHF.

The chain joins TRBV6-1 to TRBJ2-7, with D perhaps TRBD2 (6 bases). From germline, CDR1 is MNHNS and CDR2 SASEGT. The CDR3 spans 13 residues. Trimming stripped 6 bases from V and 6 bases from J, with 15 bases between. CDR3 in DNA: TGTGCCAGCAGGGGGGACTCCTTCGGCGAGCAGTACTTC. The encoded protein is CASRGDSFGEQYF.

As for this clone: A much bigger clone sits one base away, suggesting this may be a read error. The chain carries TRBV30 and TRBJ1-6, with D unclear. The CDR3 runs 13 residues. Germline V lookup: CDR1 GTSNPN, CDR2 SVGIG (reference sequence). CDR3 nucleotide sequence: TGTGCCTGCTCCGAGGCAGCTAATTCACCCCTCTACTTT. It yields the protein CACSEAANSPLYF.

The CDR3 loop is CASIAVNTEAFF. CDR3 bases: TGTGCCAGCATTGCGGTGAACACTGAAGCTTTCTTT. This chain connects TRBV6-6 to TRBJ1-1, with D hard to call. Germline loops: CDR1 MNHNY, CDR2 SVGAGI (reference sequence). V was clipped by 7 bases and J by 0 bases, with 6 bases between them. The CDR3 is 12 residues long.

Regarding this clone: This may stem from a read error, because a much larger clone lies one nucleotide away. Other DNA sequences from this sample encode an identical CDR3 as well. The chain is built from TRBV28 and TRBJ1-2; no definite D call. V gave up 5 bases and J gave up 2 bases, with 6 bases separating them. There are 12 residues in the CDR3. CDR1 is MDHEN, CDR2 SYDVKM, per germline. The CDR3 coding sequence is TGTGCCAGCAGTCTGGGGAACTATGGCTACACCTTC. As protein: CASSLGNYGYTF.

The chain uses TRBV5-4 and TRBJ1-2; no clear D. This CDR3 region has 13 residues. Deletions cut 0 bases from V and 6 bases from J, with 9 bases between. CDR1 is SGHNT and CDR2 is YYREEE in the germline V gene (reference sequence). CDR3 bases: TGTGCCAGCAGCTTGGGCAGGAGGGATGGCTACACCTTC. Residues: CASSLGRRDGYTF.

Ten or more counts support this clone. The chain joins TRBV7-9 to TRBJ2-1; D may be TRBD1 or TRBD2 (5 bases each). V was shortened by 1 base and J by 6 bases, with 16 bases between the two germline ends. The V gene's germline CDR1 is SEHNR and CDR2 FQNEAQ (reference sequence). This CDR3 region has 16 residues. As DNA, the CDR3 is TGTGCCAGCAGCTTAGTGATAAGCGTCGGGACCAATGAGCAGTTCTTC. It is translated as CASSLVISVGTNEQFF.

The chain uses TRBV6-5 and TRBJ2-7; 11 nucleotides align to TRBD2. The V gene's germline CDR1 is MNHEY and CDR2 SVGAGI. The length of the CDR3 is 15 residues. V gave up 5 bases and J gave up 7 bases; unmatched junction bases: 10. The CDR3 loop is CASSRDSGRAREQYF. CDR3 in DNA: TGTGCCAGCAGTCGCGATAGCGGGAGGGCGAGGGAGCAGTACTTC.